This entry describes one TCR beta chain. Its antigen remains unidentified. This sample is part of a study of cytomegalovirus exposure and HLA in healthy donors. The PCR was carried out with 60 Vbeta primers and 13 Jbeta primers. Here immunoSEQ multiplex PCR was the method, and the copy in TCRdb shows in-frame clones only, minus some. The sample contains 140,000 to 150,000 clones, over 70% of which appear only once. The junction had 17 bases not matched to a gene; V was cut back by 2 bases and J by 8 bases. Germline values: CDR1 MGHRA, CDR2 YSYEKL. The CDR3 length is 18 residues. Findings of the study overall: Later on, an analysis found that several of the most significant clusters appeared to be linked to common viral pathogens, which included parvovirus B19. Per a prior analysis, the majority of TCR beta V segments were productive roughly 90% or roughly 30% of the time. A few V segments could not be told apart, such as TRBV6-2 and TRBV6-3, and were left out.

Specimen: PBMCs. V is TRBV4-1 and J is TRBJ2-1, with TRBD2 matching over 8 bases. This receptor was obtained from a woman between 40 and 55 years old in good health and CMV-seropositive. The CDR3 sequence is CASSQSSAFAGGLDEQFF. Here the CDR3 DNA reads TGCGCCAGCAGCCAAAGTTCAGCTTTTGCGGGGGGCCTCGATGAGCAGTTCTTC.